What follows are 28 T cell receptor beta chains derived from one specimen sequenced in a study of cytomegalovirus exposure and HLA in healthy donors. Primers included in the PCR were 60 Vbeta and 13 Jbeta primers. The assay was immunoSEQ multiplex PCR, and TCRdb's table has in-frame clones only and misses some. The repertoire holds around 170,000 clones, with 80% to 85% as singletons. The specimen was PBMCs. The receptor set was obtained from a boy aged 2 to 10 in good health and CMV-seronegative.

V and J are TRBV9 and TRBJ1-3; no reliable D call. V was pared by 0 bases and J by 0 bases, with 7 bases between. The CDR3 covers 15 residues. CDR1 and CDR2 from the germline V gene are SGDLS and YYNGEE. In DNA form, the CDR3 reads TGTGCCAGCAGCGTAGTCGGGAACTCTGGAAACACCATATATTTT. This codes for CASSVVGNSGNTIYF. The full variable domain, rest sourced from reference TRBV9 and TRBJ1-3, is DSGVTQTPKHLITATGQRVTLRCSPRSGDLSVYWYQQSLDQGLQFLIQYYNGEERAKGNILERFSAQQFPDLHSELNLSSLELGDSALYFCASSVVGNSGNTIYFGEGSWLTVV.

V usage is TRBV19 and J usage is TRBJ1-2; the D is unclear. CDR3 size: 13 residues. Per germline, CDR1 LNHDA and CDR2 SQIVND (reference sequence). The V end was cut by 6 bases, the J end by 4 bases, with 12 bases between. The CDR3 sequence: CASSPRRGYGYTF. The DNA of the CDR3 is TGTGCCAGTAGCCCTCGGCGGGGCTATGGCTACACCTTC. Looking up the rest from reference TRBV19 and TRBJ1-2 gives the full variable domain: DGGITQSPKYLFRKEGQNVTLSCEQNLNHDAMYWYRQDPGQGLRLIYYSQIVNDFQKGDIAEGYSVSREKKESFPLTVTSAQKNPTAFYLCASSPRRGYGYTFGSGTRLTVV.

V and J are TRBV27 and TRBJ1-2; 7 positions agree with TRBD1. The CDR3 spans 16 residues. V was clipped by 4 bases and J by 4 bases; unmatched bases: 12. Looked up from germline, CDR1 is MNHEY and CDR2 is SMNVEV (reference sequence). CDR3 coding DNA: TGTGCCAGCAGTTCGGGCTTAACAGGGGTAGGCTATGGCTACACCTTC. It yields the protein CASSSGLTGVGYGYTF.

This sequence joins TRBV7-9 and TRBJ2-3, with 9 bases fitting TRBD1. CDR3 length: 16 amino acids. Trimming at V came to 4 bases and at J to 2 bases, leaving 7 bases not matched to a gene. Germline-derived CDR1 and CDR2 are SEHNR and FQNEAQ (reference sequence). CDR3: CASSSRGTGPTDTQYF. In nucleotides, the CDR3 is TGTGCCAGCAGCTCCCGTGGGACAGGGCCCACAGATACGCAGTATTTT.

The chain uses TRBV27 and TRBJ2-3; D uncertain. This CDR3 has 15 residues. V lost 4 bases, J lost 2 bases, and 13 bases lay in between. In germline, CDR1 is MNHEY, CDR2 SMNVEV (reference sequence). The CDR3 is CASSSVRPVTDTQYF. The CDR3 bases are TGTGCCAGCAGTTCGGTGCGGCCAGTCACAGATACGCAGTATTTT.

CDR3 protein: CACLRTGSGNTIYF. In nucleotides, the CDR3 is TGTGCCTGTTTACGGACAGGGTCTGGAAACACCATATATTTT. The gene calls are TRBV30 and TRBJ1-3, with 8 positions matching TRBD1. The trim removed 6 bases at V and 1 base at J, leaving 5 bases unmatched. CDR1 is GTSNPN and CDR2 is SVGIG in the germline V gene (reference sequence). This CDR3 comprises 14 residues.

This clone was seen only once. The V call is TRBV6-1, the J call TRBJ2-7; 7 nucleotides line up with TRBD1. Germline CDR1 is MNHNS and CDR2 is SASEGT. The CDR3 covers 12 residues. V lost 7 bases and J lost 0; bases outside the gene matches: 0. This CDR3 is CASTGGSYEQYF. The CDR3 bases are TGTGCCAGCACAGGGGGCTCCTACGAGCAGTACTTC.

There are a few counts of this clone. The chain carries TRBV7-6 and TRBJ1-1; D perhaps matches TRBD1 (6 bases). V was cut by 5 bases and J by 1 base, with 11 bases left in between. The CDR3 covers 14 residues. Germline V lookup: CDR1 SGHVS, CDR2 FNYEAQ. The CDR3 DNA sequence: TGTGCCAGCAGCCTACAGGGACCGAACACTGAAGCTTTCTTT. It is translated as CASSLQGPNTEAFF.

This clone was seen only once. J is TRBJ1-4 and V is TRBV2; no definite D call. The CDR3 contains 13 residues. CDR1 and CDR2 (germline): SNHLY, FYNNEI. Trimming removed 0 bases from V and 8 bases from J, with 7 bases in between. CDR3 DNA sequence: TGTGCCAGCAGTGAAGCCCAGAGGGAAAAACTGTTTTTT. It is translated as CASSEAQREKLFF.

This clone was recorded a few times. The chain uses TRBV4-2 and TRBJ2-6, with 9 bases identical to TRBD2. The CDR3 consists of 20 residues. Germline V gives CDR1 LGHNA, CDR2 YNFKEQ. Trimming at V came to 0 bases and at J to 1 base, leaving 10 bases not matched to a gene. DNA for the CDR3: TGTGCCAGCAGCCAAGATTTAGGGCGGGAGGGCCGTTCTGGGGCCAACGTCCTGACTTTC. This codes for CASSQDLGREGRSGANVLTF.

The chain recombines TRBV9 with TRBJ2-7; 10 positions match TRBD2. The ends lost 4 bases at V and 5 bases at J; junction bases unmatched: 9. Germline V gives CDR1 SGDLS, CDR2 YYNGEE. This CDR3 is built from 15 residues. In nucleotides, the CDR3 is TGTGCCAGCAGCCCATCTAGCGGGAGTATGAACGAGCAGTACTTC. Translated, it gives CASSPSSGSMNEQYF.

This chain uses TRBV9 with TRBJ1-2; 8 nucleotides match TRBD1. CDR1 is SGDLS and CDR2 is YYNGEE in the germline V gene. The trim removed 6 bases at V and 2 bases at J, leaving 6 bases unmatched. The CDR3 covers 14 residues. CDR3 amino acids: CASTSTGENYGYTF. The DNA of the CDR3 is TGTGCCAGCACCTCGACAGGGGAGAACTATGGCTACACCTTC.

This chain links TRBV15 with TRBJ2-4; D is undetermined. Germline V gene lookup returns CDR1 LNHNV and CDR2 YYDKDF (reference sequence). The V gene lost 0 bases and the J gene lost 0 bases, with 6 bases spanning the gap. The CDR3 sequence is 15 residues long. The CDR3 DNA reads as TGTGCCACCAGCAGAGACGGTGTAGCCAAAAACATTCAGTACTTC. Protein: CATSRDGVAKNIQYF.

V and J are TRBV28 and TRBJ2-7; 7 bases line up with TRBD1. The CDR3 runs to 14 residues. The J segment lost 6 bases and the V segment lost 5 bases, leaving 10 bases of the junction unmatched. The germline CDR1 and CDR2 sequences are MDHEN and SYDVKM. CDR3 nucleotides: TGTGCCAGCAGTCCCCAGACAGGGAATGTCGAGCAGTACTTC. Translated: CASSPQTGNVEQYF.

This clone was observed once. The V call is TRBV11-1, the J call TRBJ1-1; no clear D. CDR1 is SGHAT, CDR2 FQDESV, per germline (reference sequence). Trimming removed 5 bases from V and 5 bases from J, with 18 bases in between. CDR3 length: 15 residues. The CDR3 here is CASSPVGGSGTEAFF. CDR3 DNA sequence: TGTGCCAGCAGCCCCGTTGGAGGGTCGGGGACTGAAGCTTTCTTT.

J is TRBJ2-7 and V is TRBV5-1; 12 bases line up with TRBD2. CDR1 is SGHRS and CDR2 is YFSETQ in the germline V gene. The length of the CDR3 is 15 residues. Losses at the gene ends were 4 bases for V and 6 bases for J; bases not matched to a gene: 8. CDR3 amino acids: CASSTPSGREREQYF. DNA of the CDR3: TGCGCCAGCAGCACCCCTAGCGGGAGGGAGCGCGAGCAGTACTTC. Filled out from reference TRBV5-1 and TRBJ2-7, the complete variable domain reads KAGVTQTPRYLIKTRGQQVTLSCSPISGHRSVSWYQQTPGQGLQFLFEYFSETQRNKGNFPGRFSGRQFSNSRSEMNVSTLELGDSALYLCASSTPSGREREQYFGPGTRLTVT.

The genes are TRBV29-1 and TRBJ2-5; possible D gene TRBD2, 7 bases. Per the germline V gene, CDR1 is SQVTM and CDR2 is ANQGSEA. V lost 7 bases and J lost 5, with 23 bases in between. The CDR3 totals 15 residues. The CDR3 sequence: CSATNGGGAYETQYF. DNA of the CDR3: TGCAGCGCCACGAATGGTGGGGGGGCCTATGAGACCCAGTACTTC.

The chain is built from TRBV6-5 and TRBJ2-7; a possible D gene is TRBD2 (5 bases). This CDR3 region has 13 residues. V was cut by 6 bases and J by 3 bases, with 12 bases left in between. Germline V gives CDR1 MNHEY, CDR2 SVGAGI. Here the CDR3 reads CASSPYRGYEQYF. The CDR3 DNA reads as TGTGCCAGCAGCCCCTACCGGGGCTACGAGCAGTACTTC.

The J gene is TRBJ2-6, the V gene TRBV2; possibly TRBD1 for D (6 bases). Germline V CDR1 and CDR2: SNHLY, FYNNEI. This CDR3 is 16 amino acids long. V gave up 5 bases and J gave up 0 bases, with 11 bases separating them. DNA of the CDR3: TGTGCCAGCAGTCGGGACACCAGCTCTGGGGCCAACGTCCTGACTTTC. It codes for CASSRDTSSGANVLTF.

This clone was seen a single time. This rearrangement joins TRBV27 to TRBJ1-5, with 11 nucleotides matching TRBD1. V lost 5 bases and J lost 4; bases outside the gene matches: 7. Germline-derived CDR1 and CDR2 are MNHEY and SMNVEV (reference sequence). The CDR3 is 16 residues long. The CDR3: CASSPLGQGANQPQHF. The CDR3, as DNA: TGTGCCAGCAGTCCATTAGGACAGGGGGCAAATCAGCCCCAGCATTTT.

The V and J genes are TRBV5-5 and TRBJ2-3, with TRBD2 identical over 9 bases. The ends lost 0 bases at V and 4 bases at J; junction bases unmatched: 6. Germline CDR1 is SGHKS and CDR2 is YYEKEE (reference sequence). CDR3 length: 16 amino acids. CDR3 sequence reads: CASSLGISGSADTQYF. In nucleotides, the CDR3 is TGTGCCAGCAGCTTGGGTATTAGCGGGAGTGCAGATACGCAGTATTTT.

The CDR3 sequence is CASSLAGDPNSPLHF. The CDR3 nucleotides are TGTGCCAGCAGCTTGGCAGGGGATCCCAATTCACCCCTCCACTTT. The gene calls are TRBV7-9 and TRBJ1-6; perhaps TRBD1 as D (6 bases). V lost 3 bases to trimming and J lost 7 bases, with 13 bases between them. CDR1 SEHNR and CDR2 FQNEAQ come from the germline V gene (reference sequence). The CDR3 totals 15 residues.

This chain uses TRBV13 with TRBJ1-2; D is unresolved. Trimming stripped 0 bases from V and 1 base from J, with 12 bases between. The length of the CDR3 is 16 residues. In germline, CDR1 is PRHDT, CDR2 FYEKMQ (reference sequence). The DNA of the CDR3 is TGTGCCAGCAGCTTAGGTCTTCGGACTGATAACTATGGCTACACCTTC. This gives the protein CASSLGLRTDNYGYTF.

The rearrangement joins TRBV5-1 to TRBJ2-6, with D possibly matching TRBD1 (6 bases). CDR1 and CDR2 (germline): SGHRS, YFSETQ. The CDR3 totals 17 residues. The germline V and J ends were trimmed by 0 bases and 0 bases, with 10 bases remaining between them. The chain's CDR3 is CASSLGDTPSGANVLTF. Here the CDR3 DNA reads TGCGCCAGCAGCTTGGGGGACACACCCTCTGGGGCCAACGTCCTGACTTTC.

The chain uses TRBV4-1 and TRBJ2-7, with D unresolved. Per germline, CDR1 MGHRA and CDR2 YSYEKL. This CDR3 is built from 14 residues. Between the trimmed V and J ends, which lost 0 bases and 3 bases, there was a span of 9 bases. CDR3 in amino acids: CASSQDLGVYEQYF. As DNA, the CDR3 is TGCGCCAGCAGCCAAGATCTCGGAGTCTACGAGCAGTACTTC.

V and J are TRBV5-1 and TRBJ2-7, with a possible D match to TRBD1 (5 bases). The germline V gene has CDR1 SGHRS and CDR2 YFSETQ. The CDR3 contains 14 residues. Between the trimmed V and J ends, which lost 2 bases and 6 bases, there was a span of 15 bases. Here the CDR3 DNA reads TGCGCCAGCAGCTTCAGGGATCCTCTACGCGAGCAGTACTTC. Amino acid sequence: CASSFRDPLREQYF.

The genes are TRBV6-5 and TRBJ2-1, with 10 bases lining up with TRBD2. CDR1 and CDR2 from the germline V gene are MNHEY and SVGAGI. V shed 2 bases, J shed 6 bases, and the junction held 7 bases outside the gene matches. CDR3 length: 16 amino acids. The CDR3 DNA sequence: TGTGCCAGCAGTTACGGGCGACTAGCGGGTAGCAATGAGCAGTTCTTC. This translates into CASSYGRLAGSNEQFF.

The chain uses TRBV13 and TRBJ1-5; 8 bases map to TRBD1. CDR1 is PRHDT, CDR2 FYEKMQ, per germline (reference sequence). The V segment lost 5 bases and the J segment 7 bases; nucleotides outside the gene matches: 7. This CDR3 comprises 14 residues. CDR3 sequence (DNA): TGTGCCAGCAGCATGGGGACAGGCTACCAGCCCCAGCATTTT. Translation: CASSMGTGYQPQHF.